These 4 T cell receptor beta chains were sequenced from one sample in a study of blood T cell repertoires in COVID-19. Here immunoSEQ multiplex PCR was the method, and the copy in TCRdb shows in-frame clones only, minus some. The sample records roughly 250,000 clones, 75% to 85% being singletons. The sequenced sample consisted of peripheral blood. These receptors all come from a woman between 65 and 79 years old with acute or convalescent COVID-19.

This chain joins TRBV12-3 or TRBV12-4 and TRBJ1-3; D not resolved. The CDR3 is made up of 13 amino acids. Trimming took off 4 bases at V and 4 bases at J, with 8 bases between the two ends. The CDR3 loop reads CASSSLSGNTIYF. CDR3 DNA: TGTGCCAGCAGTTCCCTGTCCGGAAACACCATATATTTT.

This clone came up a few times. The chain is built from TRBV21-1 and TRBJ1-2; the D segment call TRBD1 is taken from the table without a DNA check. TRBV21-1 is shown as a pseudogene. CDR3 length: 16 residues. The CDR3 sequence is CASSTNKTGLHYGYTF. The CDR3 DNA reads TGTGCCAGCAGCACAAACAAGACAGGGTTGCACTATGGCTACACCTTC.

The CDR3 bases are TGCGCCAGCAGCACCGTCAGCGGGGCATCTAACTATGGCTACACCTTC. Its translation is CASSTVSGASNYGYTF. This chain connects TRBV5-1 to TRBJ1-2; maybe TRBD1 (5 bases). The CDR3 is made up of 16 amino acids. Germline lookup yields CDR1 SGHRS and CDR2 YFSETQ. V lost 4 bases, J lost 0 bases, and 16 bases lay in between.

The table lists this clone with a count of one. The chain links TRBV29-1 to TRBJ2-1; the match to TRBD1 covers 7 bases. The CDR3 is 13 residues long. Germline values: CDR1 SQVTM, CDR2 ANQGSEA. V lost 5 bases and J lost 4; bases outside the gene matches: 5. CDR3 region: CSVWDSRYNEQFF. CDR3 sequence (DNA): TGCAGCGTTTGGGACAGTAGATACAATGAGCAGTTCTTC.